The 10 T cell receptor beta chains given below trace back to one sample, sequenced in a study of technical replicates of blood from a handful of donors. TCRdb's copy holds only in-frame clones and misses some; the assay was immunoSEQ multiplex PCR. Of tens of thousands of clones in the sample, over 90% were seen once. Sequencing was carried out using T cells isolated from PBMCs. These receptors were taken from a human donor in good health.

As concerns this clone: The same CDR3 arises from other DNA sequences in this sample as well. The gene calls are TRBV5-4 and TRBJ2-5; perhaps TRBD2 as D (6 bases). Trimming stripped 8 bases from V and 4 bases from J, with 21 bases between. The V gene's germline CDR1 is SGHNT and CDR2 YYREEE (reference sequence). CDR3 length: 15 amino acids. The CDR3 is CASSGWALGGETQYF. As DNA, the CDR3 is TGTGCCAGTAGCGGTTGGGCGCTGGGAGGAGAGACCCAGTACTTC.

The chain combines TRBV10-2 with TRBJ1-3; TRBD1 is a possible D gene (6 bases). The CDR3 is 13 residues long. V was cut by 6 bases and J by 0 bases, with 6 bases left in between. Germline assignment: CDR1 WSHSY and CDR2 SAAADI. The CDR3 bases are TGCGCCAGCAGGGACAGCTCTGGAAACACCATATATTTT. Protein product: CASRDSSGNTIYF.

The J gene is TRBJ2-7, the V gene TRBV18; D is unresolved. The CDR3 spans 14 residues. V was clipped by 3 bases and J by 2 bases, with 11 bases between them. The germline V gene encodes CDR1 KGHSH and CDR2 LQKENI. The CDR3 DNA sequence: TGTGCCAGCTCACCGGCCAGTTCCCCCTACGAGCAGTACTTC. Its protein is CASSPASSPYEQYF.

The V gene is TRBV27, the J gene TRBJ1-5; TRBD1 matches 9 bases. The germline CDR1 and CDR2 sequences are MNHEY and SMNVEV (reference sequence). The CDR3 has 14 residues. V shed 5 bases, J shed 6 bases, and the junction held 5 bases outside the gene matches. As DNA, the CDR3 is TGTGCCAGCAGTGTGGACAGGGGCGGTCAGCCCCAGCATTTT. Protein: CASSVDRGGQPQHF.

The rearrangement joins TRBV6-1 to TRBJ2-7; the D is unclear. The V end lost 5 bases, the J end lost 1 base, and 6 bases lay between the germline ends. Germline loops: CDR1 MNHNS, CDR2 SASEGT. This CDR3 contains 12 residues. The CDR3, as DNA: TGTGCCAGCAGTTTTAAATCCTACGAGCAGTACTTC. This encodes CASSFKSYEQYF.

V usage is TRBV6-5 and J usage is TRBJ1-2, with D unresolved. Germline loops: CDR1 MNHEY, CDR2 SVGAGI. This CDR3 region has 14 residues. V was pared by 6 bases and J by 3 bases, with 14 bases between. The CDR3 region is CASRANPQDYGYTF. As DNA, the CDR3 is TGTGCCAGCAGGGCCAATCCGCAGGACTATGGCTACACCTTC.

This sequence joins TRBV10-1 and TRBJ2-7; 7 nucleotides agree with TRBD2. The CDR3 covers 15 residues. The V gene end was trimmed by 1 base and the J gene end by 5 bases; junction bases not matched to a gene: 8. The germline gives CDR1 WNHNN, CDR2 SYGVQD (reference sequence). As DNA, the CDR3 is TGCGCCAGCAGTGAGTACAACGGGAGGCTCGACGAGCAGTACTTC. This sequence encodes CASSEYNGRLDEQYF.

The genes are TRBV10-2 and TRBJ2-7; TRBD1 agrees at 8 bases. CDR3 length equals 14 residues. Germline V gene sequence: CDR1 WSHSY, CDR2 SAAADI. V dropped 0 bases and J dropped 6; count of bases not matched to a gene: 4. The CDR3 spells CASSESWTGIEQYF. The CDR3 nucleotides read TGCGCCAGCAGTGAGTCTTGGACAGGGATCGAGCAGTACTTC.

The chain joins TRBV9 to TRBJ2-7; tentative D call: TRBD2 (6 bases). This CDR3 has 13 amino acids. Between the trimmed V and J ends, which lost 0 bases and 6 bases, there was a span of 10 bases. CDR1 is SGDLS and CDR2 is YYNGEE in the germline V gene. CDR3 DNA sequence: TGTGCCAGCAGCGTAGTCGGGGGAGGCGAGCAGTACTTC. Its translation is CASSVVGGGEQYF.

V is TRBV5-1 and J is TRBJ2-3, with unresolved D. The CDR3 runs to 14 residues. The germline gives CDR1 SGHRS, CDR2 YFSETQ. The V and J ends lost 4 bases and 6 bases respectively, with 15 bases between them. CDR3 DNA: TGCGCCAGCAGCCTCGAGTCCATCGGGGATACGCAGTATTTT. The encoded protein is CASSLESIGDTQYF.